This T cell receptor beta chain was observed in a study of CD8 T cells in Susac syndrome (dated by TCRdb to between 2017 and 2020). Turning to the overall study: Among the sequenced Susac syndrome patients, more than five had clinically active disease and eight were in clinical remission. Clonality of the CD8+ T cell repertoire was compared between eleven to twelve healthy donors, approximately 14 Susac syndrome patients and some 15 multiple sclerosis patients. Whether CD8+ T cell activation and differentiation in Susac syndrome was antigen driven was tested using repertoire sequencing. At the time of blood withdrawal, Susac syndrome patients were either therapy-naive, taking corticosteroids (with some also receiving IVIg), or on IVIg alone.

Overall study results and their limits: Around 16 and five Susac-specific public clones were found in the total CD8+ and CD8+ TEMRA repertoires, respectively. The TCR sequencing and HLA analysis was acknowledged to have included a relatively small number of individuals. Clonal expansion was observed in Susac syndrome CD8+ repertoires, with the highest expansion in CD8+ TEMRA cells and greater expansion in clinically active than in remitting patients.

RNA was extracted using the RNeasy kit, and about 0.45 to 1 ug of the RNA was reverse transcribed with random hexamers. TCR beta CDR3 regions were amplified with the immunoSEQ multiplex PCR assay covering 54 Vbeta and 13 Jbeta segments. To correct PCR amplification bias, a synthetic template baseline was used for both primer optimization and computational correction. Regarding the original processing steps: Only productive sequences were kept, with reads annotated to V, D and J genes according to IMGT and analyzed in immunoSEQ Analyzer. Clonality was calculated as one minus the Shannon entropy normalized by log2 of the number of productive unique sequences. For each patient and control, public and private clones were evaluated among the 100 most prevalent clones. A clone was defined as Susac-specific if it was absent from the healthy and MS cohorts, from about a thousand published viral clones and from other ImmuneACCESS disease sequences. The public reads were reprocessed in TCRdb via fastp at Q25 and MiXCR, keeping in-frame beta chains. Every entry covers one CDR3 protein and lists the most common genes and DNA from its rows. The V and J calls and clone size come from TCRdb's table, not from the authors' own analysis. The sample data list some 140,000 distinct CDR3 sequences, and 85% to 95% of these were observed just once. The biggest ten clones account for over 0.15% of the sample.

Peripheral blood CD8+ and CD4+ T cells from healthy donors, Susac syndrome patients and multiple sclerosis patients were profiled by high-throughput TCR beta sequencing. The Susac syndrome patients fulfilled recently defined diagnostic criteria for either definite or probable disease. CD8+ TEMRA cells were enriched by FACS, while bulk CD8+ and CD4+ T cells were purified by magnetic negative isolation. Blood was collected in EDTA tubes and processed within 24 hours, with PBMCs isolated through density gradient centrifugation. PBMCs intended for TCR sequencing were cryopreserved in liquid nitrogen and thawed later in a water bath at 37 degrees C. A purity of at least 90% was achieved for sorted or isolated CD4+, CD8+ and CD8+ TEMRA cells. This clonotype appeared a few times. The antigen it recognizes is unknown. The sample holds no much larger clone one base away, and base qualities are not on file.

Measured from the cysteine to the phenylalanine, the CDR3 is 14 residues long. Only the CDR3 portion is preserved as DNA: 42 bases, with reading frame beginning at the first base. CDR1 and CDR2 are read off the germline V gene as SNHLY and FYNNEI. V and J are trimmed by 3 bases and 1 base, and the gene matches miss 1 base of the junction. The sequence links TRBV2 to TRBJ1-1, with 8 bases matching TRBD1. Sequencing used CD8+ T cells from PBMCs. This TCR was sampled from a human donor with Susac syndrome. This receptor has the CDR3 CASSEDRANTEAFF. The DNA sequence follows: TGTGCCAGCAGTGAGGACAGGGCGAACACTGAAGCTTTCTTT.